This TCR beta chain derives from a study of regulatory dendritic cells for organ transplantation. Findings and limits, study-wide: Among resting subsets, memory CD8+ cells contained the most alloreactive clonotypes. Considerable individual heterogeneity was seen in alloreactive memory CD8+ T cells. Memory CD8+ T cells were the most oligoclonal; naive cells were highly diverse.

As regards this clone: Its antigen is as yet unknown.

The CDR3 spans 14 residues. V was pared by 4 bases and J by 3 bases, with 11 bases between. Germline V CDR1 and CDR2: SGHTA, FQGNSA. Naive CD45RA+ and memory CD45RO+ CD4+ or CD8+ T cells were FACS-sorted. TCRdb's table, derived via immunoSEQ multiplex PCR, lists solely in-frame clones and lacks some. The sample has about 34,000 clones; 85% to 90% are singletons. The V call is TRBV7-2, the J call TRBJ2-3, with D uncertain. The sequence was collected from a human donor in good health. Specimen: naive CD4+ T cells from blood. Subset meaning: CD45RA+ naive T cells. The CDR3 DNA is TGTGCCAGCAGCTCCGAGTTAAGGACAGATACGCAGTATTTT. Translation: CASSSELRTDTQYF.